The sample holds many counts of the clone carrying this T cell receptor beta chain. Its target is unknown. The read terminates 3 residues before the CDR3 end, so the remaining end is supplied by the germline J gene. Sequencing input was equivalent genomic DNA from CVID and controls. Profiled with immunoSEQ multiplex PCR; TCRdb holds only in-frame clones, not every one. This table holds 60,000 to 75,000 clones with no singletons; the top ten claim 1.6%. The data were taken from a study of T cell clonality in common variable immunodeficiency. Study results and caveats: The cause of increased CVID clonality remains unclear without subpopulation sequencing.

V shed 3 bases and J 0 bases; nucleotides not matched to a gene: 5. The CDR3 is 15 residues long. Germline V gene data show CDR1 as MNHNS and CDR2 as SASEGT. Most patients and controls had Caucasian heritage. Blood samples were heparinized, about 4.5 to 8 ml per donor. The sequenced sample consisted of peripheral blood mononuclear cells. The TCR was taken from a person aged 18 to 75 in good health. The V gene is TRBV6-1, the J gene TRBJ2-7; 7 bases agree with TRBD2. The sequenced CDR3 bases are TGTGCCAGCAGTGATATAGCGGGCCACTCCTACGAG. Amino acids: CASSDIAGHSYE. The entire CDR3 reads CASSDIAGHSYEQYF.